A single sample gave rise to the 24 T cell receptor beta chains below, sequenced in a study of blood T cell repertoires in COVID-19. Only in-frame clones appear in the TCRdb table, and some are missing; sequencing was by immunoSEQ multiplex PCR. This table holds about 50,000 clones, about 83% found once. Sequencing was done on a sample of peripheral blood. The receptor set was obtained from a woman older than 75 with acute or convalescent COVID-19.

This clone has a single count. The V call is TRBV3-1 (or the pseudogene TRBV3-2), the J call TRBJ1-2; 10 positions match TRBD1. This CDR3 has 16 residues. V shed 5 bases, J shed 3 bases, and the junction held 9 bases outside the gene matches. Germline-derived CDR1 and CDR2 are LGHDT and YNNKEL (reference sequence). CDR3 region: CASSNRDRGVYYGYTF. CDR3 in DNA: TGTGCCAGCAGCAATCGGGACAGGGGCGTCTACTATGGCTACACCTTC.

The chain carries TRBV3-1 (or the pseudogene TRBV3-2) and TRBJ1-5; D is unclear. This CDR3 has 14 residues. V was clipped by 3 bases and J by 4 bases, with 10 bases between them. CDR1 is LGHDT, CDR2 YNNKEL, per germline (reference sequence). The CDR3 loop is CASSHRGGNQPQHF. CDR3 in DNA: TGTGCCAGCAGCCACCGGGGTGGAAATCAGCCCCAGCATTTT.

This clone was observed a handful of times. This rearrangement joins TRBV6-4 to TRBJ1-6; the D is unclear. Germline V gene lookup returns CDR1 MRHNA and CDR2 SNTAGT. The CDR3 runs 15 residues. The V end lost 4 bases, the J end lost 0 bases, and 7 bases lay between the germline ends. The CDR3 DNA is TGTGCCAGCAGTGTAGATAGCTCCTATAATTCACCCCTCCACTTT. Amino acids: CASSVDSSYNSPLHF.

The V and J genes are TRBV19 and TRBJ2-7, with 11 bases fitting TRBD2. In germline, CDR1 is LNHDA, CDR2 SQIVND (reference sequence). The CDR3 length is 15 residues. With V trimmed by 4 bases and J by 2 bases, 4 bases remained unmatched. The chain's CDR3 is CASSTPTSGAYEQYF. As DNA, the CDR3 is TGTGCCAGTAGTACTCCGACTAGCGGGGCCTACGAGCAGTACTTC.

The CDR3 sequence: CASASGGTDTQYF. The CDR3, as DNA: TGTGCCAGCGCTAGCGGGGGGACAGATACGCAGTATTTT. The V call is TRBV25-1, the J call TRBJ2-3; 11 positions agree with TRBD2. The germline V gene encodes CDR1 MGHDK and CDR2 SYGVNS. V gave up 8 bases and J gave up 3 bases; unmatched junction bases: 1. CDR3 length: 13 amino acids.

The V call is TRBV6-4, the J call TRBJ2-7; maybe TRBD2 (6 bases). CDR3 size: 16 residues. With 2 bases removed from V and 4 bases from J, the gap between germline ends came to 18 bases. Germline V gene data show CDR1 as MRHNA and CDR2 as SNTAGT. As DNA, the CDR3 is TGTGCCAGCAGTGACCCCCCCGGACTAATCGAATACGAGCAGTACTTC. Its translation: CASSDPPGLIEYEQYF.

This chain links TRBV5-1 with TRBJ2-2; the match to TRBD2 covers 15 bases. With V trimmed by 3 bases and J by 0 bases, 3 bases remained unmatched. The CDR3 has 18 amino acids. The germline V gene has CDR1 SGHRS and CDR2 YFSETQ. The CDR3 sequence: CASSSGLAGGPNTGELFF. The CDR3 DNA sequence: TGCGCCAGCAGCTCGGGACTAGCGGGGGGCCCGAACACCGGGGAGCTGTTTTTT.

The chain recombines TRBV2 with TRBJ2-1, with D maybe TRBD1 (5 bases). This CDR3 comprises 13 residues. V was shortened by 6 bases and J by 7 bases, with 13 bases between the two germline ends. Germline CDR1 is SNHLY and CDR2 is FYNNEI. Here the CDR3 reads CASSGTNRNEQFF. The CDR3 DNA reads as TGTGCCAGCAGCGGAACGAACAGGAATGAGCAGTTCTTC.

The rearrangement joins TRBV19 to TRBJ1-5, with no clear D. CDR1 is LNHDA, CDR2 SQIVND, per germline (reference sequence). Trimming took off 6 bases at V and 7 bases at J, with 22 bases between the two ends. The CDR3 loop spans 16 amino acids. In DNA, the CDR3 is TGTGCCAGTAGGGAGGGAGGGATCGGCATGGGGCAGCCCCAGCATTTT. Its translation: CASREGGIGMGQPQHF.

The CDR3 DNA reads TGTGCCAGTACATCGGGGGAAGGCGCTGAAGCTTTCTTT. This gives the protein CASTSGEGAEAFF. The chain combines TRBV19 with TRBJ1-1; tentative D call: TRBD1 (5 bases). Trimming stripped 7 bases from V and 6 bases from J, with 15 bases between. Germline lookup yields CDR1 LNHDA and CDR2 SQIVND (reference sequence). The CDR3 contains 13 residues.

The J gene is TRBJ2-2, the V gene TRBV5-4; 7 bases align to TRBD2. The V and J ends lost 4 bases and 4 bases, in that order; junction bases with no gene match: 7. This CDR3 has 15 amino acids. The germline CDR1 and CDR2 sequences are SGHNT and YYREEE (reference sequence). The CDR3 here is CASSPRGGVTGELFF. As DNA, the CDR3 is TGTGCCAGCAGCCCGCGGGGAGGGGTCACCGGGGAGCTGTTTTTT.

This clone came up once. This chain links TRBV29-1 with TRBJ2-2, with D perhaps matching TRBD1 (5 bases). Germline V gene lookup returns CDR1 SQVTM and CDR2 ANQGSEA. V was cut by 2 bases and J by 7 bases, with 11 bases left in between. CDR3 length: 13 amino acids. The CDR3 sequence: CSVEPGWSGELFF. In DNA form, the CDR3 reads TGCAGCGTTGAACCAGGGTGGAGCGGGGAGCTGTTTTTT.

This clone has only a few counts. Within the sample, other DNA sequences also encode this same CDR3. The rearrangement uses TRBV5-6 and TRBJ1-5, with D perhaps matching TRBD1 (5 bases). Looked up from germline, CDR1 is SGHDT and CDR2 is YYEEEE. The V gene lost 2 bases and the J gene lost 7 bases, with 13 bases spanning the gap. This CDR3 is 14 amino acids long. The chain's CDR3 is CASSLGGARQPQHF. CDR3 sequence (DNA): TGTGCCAGCAGCTTAGGTGGGGCACGGCAGCCCCAGCATTTT.

V is TRBV5-4 and J is TRBJ2-5; 8 bases map to TRBD2. CDR1 is SGHNT, CDR2 YYREEE, per germline (reference sequence). The ends lost 4 bases at V and 3 bases at J; junction bases unmatched: 5. The length of the CDR3 is 14 residues. This CDR3 is CASSGTGGKETQYF. CDR3 DNA sequence: TGTGCCAGCAGCGGGACGGGGGGGAAAGAGACCCAGTACTTC.

The rearrangement links TRBV19 to TRBJ2-5; TRBD2 might be the D (5 bases). This CDR3 region has 13 residues. Germline loops: CDR1 LNHDA, CDR2 SQIVND (reference sequence). Trimming left V 4 bases short and J 9 bases short, with 15 bases between. The CDR3 DNA reads TGTGCCAGTAGTACCGGAGCGGCGGTGGCCCAGTACTTC. This translates into CASSTGAAVAQYF.

The rearrangement links TRBV10-1 to TRBJ1-2; 9 bases are a match to TRBD1. The J segment lost 8 bases and the V segment lost 1 base, leaving 11 bases of the junction unmatched. Germline CDR1 is WNHNN and CDR2 is SYGVQD (reference sequence). The CDR3 has 16 residues. The CDR3 reads CASSEFLGTGPSGYTF. DNA for the CDR3: TGCGCCAGCAGTGAGTTCCTCGGGACAGGGCCGTCGGGCTACACCTTC.

The J gene is TRBJ1-1, the V gene TRBV5-4, with 10 bases aligning to TRBD1. Looked up from germline, CDR1 is SGHNT and CDR2 is YYREEE (reference sequence). This CDR3 has 15 residues. The V segment lost 4 bases and the J segment 6 bases; nucleotides outside the gene matches: 9. The CDR3 DNA sequence: TGTGCCAGCAGCGGGGGGGACAGGGGACAATCTGAAGCTTTCTTT. This gives the protein CASSGGDRGQSEAFF.

The V call is TRBV5-1, the J call TRBJ2-7; tentatively, D is TRBD1 (5 bases). Germline values: CDR1 SGHRS, CDR2 YFSETQ. The CDR3 is 11 residues long. With 2 bases removed from V and 8 bases from J, the gap between germline ends came to 8 bases. For the CDR3, the DNA is TGCGCCAGCAGCTTAAGGGGTCAGCAGTACTTC. The encoded protein is CASSLRGQQYF. Using reference TRBV5-1 and TRBJ2-7 for the parts outside the CDR3, the full variable domain is KAGVTQTPRYLIKTRGQQVTLSCSPISGHRSVSWYQQTPGQGLQFLFEYFSETQRNKGNFPGRFSGRQFSNSRSEMNVSTLELGDSALYLCASSLRGQQYFGPGTRLTVT.

V and J are TRBV19 and TRBJ1-6; D is possibly TRBD1 (6 bases). Trimming cost V 8 bases and J 4 bases, with 15 bases left between them. The CDR3 loop spans 15 amino acids. CDR1 LNHDA and CDR2 SQIVND come from the germline V gene (reference sequence). The CDR3 protein is CASEDSSGYNSPLHF. CDR3 nucleotides: TGTGCCAGTGAGGACAGTTCCGGTTATAATTCACCCCTCCACTTT.

CDR3 nucleotide sequence: TGTGCCAGCAGCCAAGGGACAGGGGGCTCCGAGCAGTACTTC. Protein product: CASSQGTGGSEQYF. V usage is TRBV4-2 and J usage is TRBJ2-7, with 11 bases fitting TRBD1. V dropped 1 base and J dropped 6; count of bases not matched to a gene: 2. The germline V gene has CDR1 LGHNA and CDR2 YNFKEQ. The CDR3 consists of 14 residues.

The chain combines TRBV27 with TRBJ1-1; TRBD1 matches 7 bases. Germline lookup yields CDR1 MNHEY and CDR2 SMNVEV (reference sequence). CDR3 size: 12 residues. The V gene end was trimmed by 9 bases and the J gene end by 4 bases; junction bases not matched to a gene: 5. The chain's CDR3 is CASANRGTEAFF. The CDR3 DNA reads as TGTGCCAGTGCGAACAGGGGCACTGAAGCTTTCTTT.

The rearrangement joins TRBV9 to TRBJ2-1; TRBD1 matches 8 bases. This CDR3 has 16 amino acids. CDR1 is SGDLS and CDR2 is YYNGEE in the germline V gene. The V and J ends lost 0 bases and 4 bases, in that order; junction bases with no gene match: 6. The CDR3 region has the DNA TGTGCCAGCAGCGTAGTGGACAGGGCGAAATACAATGAGCAGTTCTTC. This encodes CASSVVDRAKYNEQFF.

The chain combines TRBV27 with TRBJ1-2; 8 bases map to TRBD1. The CDR3 is 15 residues long. Trimming removed 6 bases from V and 8 bases from J; junction bases left unmatched: 14. In germline, CDR1 is MNHEY, CDR2 SMNVEV (reference sequence). CDR3 sequence (DNA): TGTGCCAGCAGCCGAACCGGGACAGGCGGGATAGGCTACACCTTC. Protein sequence: CASSRTGTGGIGYTF.

The chain uses TRBV3-1 (or the pseudogene TRBV3-2) and TRBJ2-2; 9 nucleotides match TRBD1. The CDR3 sequence is 15 residues long. J was trimmed by 4 bases and V by 5 bases; bases with no gene match: 5. CDR1 is LGHDT, CDR2 YNNKEL, per germline (reference sequence). The CDR3 spells CASSDPGQGTGELFF. The DNA of the CDR3 is TGTGCCAGCAGCGATCCGGGACAGGGCACCGGGGAGCTGTTTTTT.